Sequencing of this TCR beta chain was carried out in a study of CDR3 diversity in severe acne. The CDR3 loop spans 15 amino acids. Germline-derived CDR1 and CDR2 are ENHRY and SYGVKD. V lost 10 bases to trimming and J lost 0 bases, with 17 bases between them. One entry per CDR3 protein results from TCRdb running MiXCR on the PCR reads. The sample lists approximately 90,000 distinct CDR3 sequences; approximately 52% were seen once. The sample consisted of blood. The source of this sequence is a male donor in good health, serving as a control. This chain uses TRBV10-3 with TRBJ2-3; a weak D match, TRBD2 (6 bases). CDR3 region: CATLDLASSTDTQYF. The CDR3, as DNA: TGTGCCACCTTAGACCTAGCGTCTAGCACAGATACGCAGTATTTT.